One and the same sample provided the 5 T cell receptor beta chains below, sequenced in a study of breast tumors, draining lymph nodes, adjacent tissues. The lymph nodes were axillary draining lymph nodes from breast cancer patients. TCRdb independently ran MiXCR on the multiplex PCR reads; one entry per CDR3 protein. The profile shows fewer than 200,000 distinct CDR3 sequences, approximately 30% of them singletons. The source material was axillary lymph node tissue. The source is a female donor with breast cancer. Some clones in this sample may be carry-over from other donors' samples.

The sample holds a few counts of this clonotype. This rearrangement joins TRBV6-2 or TRBV6-3 to TRBJ1-5; TRBD1 might be the D (5 bases). V was trimmed by 6 bases and J by 0 bases, leaving 27 bases between them. The CDR3 spans 20 residues. Germline V gene lookup returns CDR1 MNHEY and CDR2 SVGEGT. The CDR3 reads CASRSPRAGRELFSNQPQHF. Written as DNA, the CDR3 is TGTGCCAGCAGGTCCCCGAGAGCGGGACGGGAGTTATTTAGCAATCAGCCCCAGCATTTT.

This clonotype was picked up many times. The chain carries TRBV20-1 and TRBJ1-4, with D hard to call. The CDR3 is made up of 12 amino acids. The V end lost 2 bases, the J end lost 8 bases, and 9 bases lay between the germline ends. Germline CDR1 reads DFQATT; CDR2 reads SNEGSKA (reference sequence). CDR3 residues: CSARPGVEKLFF. The CDR3 nucleotides read TGCAGTGCTAGACCCGGGGTCGAAAAACTGTTTTTT.

This clonotype has ten or more counts. V usage is TRBV19 and J usage is TRBJ2-6; 7 bases agree with TRBD1. Germline trimming cut 7 bases from V and 4 bases from J; bases unmatched to any gene: 7. The CDR3 extends over 15 amino acids. Germline CDR1 and CDR2: LNHDA and SQIVND (reference sequence). CDR3 residues: CASTPDRAGANVLTF. In DNA form, the CDR3 reads TGTGCCAGTACCCCCGACAGGGCGGGGGCCAACGTCCTGACTTTC. The full variable domain, in which reference TRBV19 and TRBJ2-6 provide the parts outside the CDR3, is DGGITQSPKYLFRKEGQNVTLSCEQNLNHDAMYWYRQDPGQGLRLIYYSQIVNDFQKGDIAEGYSVSREKKESFPLTVTSAQKNPTAFYLCASTPDRAGANVLTFGAGSRLTVL.

This clonotype was recorded many times. The chain joins TRBV15 to TRBJ2-2; D is unresolved. Trimming shortened V by 5 bases and J by 6 bases, and 19 bases separated the two germline ends. CDR1 LNHNV and CDR2 YYDKDF come from the germline V gene (reference sequence). The CDR3 length is 16 residues. CDR3 region: CATSGSETPRPGELFF. CDR3 DNA: TGTGCCACCAGCGGCAGCGAGACCCCTAGGCCCGGGGAGCTGTTTTTT.

This clonotype has a count of ten or more. This chain links TRBV19 with TRBJ1-5, with 7 bases that match TRBD1. CDR1 is LNHDA and CDR2 is SQIVND in the germline V gene (reference sequence). The junction had 16 bases not matched to a gene; V was cut back by 3 bases and J by 5 bases. The CDR3 has 18 amino acids. The CDR3 loop reads CASSMWGGPTGIDQPQHF. As DNA, the CDR3 is TGTGCCAGTAGTATGTGGGGGGGACCGACAGGGATCGATCAGCCCCAGCATTTT.